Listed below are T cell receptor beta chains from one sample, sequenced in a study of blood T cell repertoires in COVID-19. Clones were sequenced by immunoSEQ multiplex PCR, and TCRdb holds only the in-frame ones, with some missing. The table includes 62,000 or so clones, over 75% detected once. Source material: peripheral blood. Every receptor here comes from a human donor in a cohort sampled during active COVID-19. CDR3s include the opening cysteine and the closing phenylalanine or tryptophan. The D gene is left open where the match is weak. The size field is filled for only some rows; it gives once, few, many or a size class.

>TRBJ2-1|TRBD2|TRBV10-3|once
TGTGCCATCAATGCCGGGACTAGCGGGAGATCTGAGCAGTTCTTC
CAINAGTSGRSEQFF
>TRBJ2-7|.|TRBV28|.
TGTGCCAGCAGTGTCCTAAATTACGAGCAGTACTTC
CASSVLNYEQYF
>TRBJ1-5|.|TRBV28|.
TGTGCCAGCAGTTCTTGGGGGGGTAGCAATCAGCCCCAGCATTTT
CASSSWGGSNQPQHF
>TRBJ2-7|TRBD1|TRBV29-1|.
TGCAGCGTCGTATCAGGGGGCGTAGTGGAGCAGTACTTC
CSVVSGGVVEQYF
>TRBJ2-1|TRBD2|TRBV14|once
TGTGCCAGCAGCCAAGAGCGCCGGGAGGGCCGTAAGGGTGAGCAGTTCTTC
CASSQERREGRKGEQFF
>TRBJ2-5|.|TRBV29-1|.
TGCAGCGTCGTCGGACTGAGGGAGACCCAGTACTTC
CSVVGLRETQYF
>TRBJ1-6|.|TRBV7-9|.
TGTGCCAGCAGCTTAGTCGGAGATAATTCACCCCTCCACTTT
CASSLVGDNSPLHF
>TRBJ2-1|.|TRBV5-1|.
TGCGCCAGCAGCCCCGGGACTCCCCTCAATGAGCAGTTCTTC
CASSPGTPLNEQFF
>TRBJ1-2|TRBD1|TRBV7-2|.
TGTGCCAGCAGCCCTGGGACAGGGGCGCGGTTTGGCTACACCTTC
CASSPGTGARFGYTF
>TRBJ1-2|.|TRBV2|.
TGTGCCAGCAGTAACACAGGGTCAGGCTATGGCTACACCTTC
CASSNTGSGYGYTF
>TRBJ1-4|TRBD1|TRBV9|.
TGTGCCAGCAGCGAGGGGACAGGGGTTAATGAAAAACTGTTTTTT
CASSEGTGVNEKLFF
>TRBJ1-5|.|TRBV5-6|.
TGTGCCAGCAGCCTTAGGACAGACTTTAATCAGCCCCAGCATTTT
CASSLRTDFNQPQHF
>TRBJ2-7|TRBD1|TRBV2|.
TGTGCCAGCAGTTCCCCGGGACAGAACTACGAGCAGTACTTC
CASSSPGQNYEQYF
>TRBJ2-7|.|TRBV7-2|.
TGTGCCAGCAGCTCTACAGGGTTGGATACGACCTACGAGCAGTACTTC
CASSSTGLDTTYEQYF
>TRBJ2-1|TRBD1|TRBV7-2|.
TGTGCCAGCAGGCGGACAGGGTACAATGAGCAGTTCTTC
CASRRTGYNEQFF
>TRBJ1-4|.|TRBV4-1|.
TGCGCCAGCAGCCCGGGGGTGTCGGATGAAAAACTGTTTTTT
CASSPGVSDEKLFF
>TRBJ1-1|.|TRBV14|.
TGTGCCAGCAGCCAAGTCGTCGGGGGCGGGGGCTTGAACACTGAAGCTTTCTTT
CASSQVVGGGGLNTEAFF
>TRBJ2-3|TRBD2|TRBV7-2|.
TGTGCCAGCAGCGTTACGGGAGGGACAGATACGCAGTATTTT
CASSVTGGTDTQYF
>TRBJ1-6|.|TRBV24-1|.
TGTGCCACCAGAGATACAACTAGTTCACCCCTCCACTTT
CATRDTTSSPLHF
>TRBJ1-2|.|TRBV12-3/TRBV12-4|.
TGTGCCAGCAGTTTACGGGACTATGGCTACACCTTC
CASSLRDYGYTF
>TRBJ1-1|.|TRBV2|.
TGTGCCAGCAGTTCCTTCAGGAACCTGAACACTGAAGCTTTCTTT
CASSSFRNLNTEAFF
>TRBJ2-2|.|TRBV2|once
TGTGCCAGCAGTGAACTACAGGTGTCCGGGGAGCTGTTTTTT
CASSELQVSGELFF
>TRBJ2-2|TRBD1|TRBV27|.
TGTGCCAGCAATGGACAGGGGGCGCGTGGCACCGGGGAGCTGTTTTTT
CASNGQGARGTGELFF
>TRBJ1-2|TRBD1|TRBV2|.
TGTGCCAGCAGCGGACAGGGAAGCTATGGCTACACCTTC
CASSGQGSYGYTF
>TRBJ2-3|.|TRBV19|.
TGTGCCACATTACCCCGGGAGAGTGGCACAGATACGCAGTATTTT
CATLPRESGTDTQYF